The 24 T cell receptor beta chains in this list originate from one sample, sequenced in a study of identical twins. TCRdb processed the 5' RACE reads anew with MiXCR; each CDR3 protein has one entry. The sample has approximately 1.8 million distinct CDR3 sequences; roughly 35% are singletons. The source material was cord blood. Receptors originate from a newborn girl in good health.

The rearrangement uses TRBV12-3 or TRBV12-4 and TRBJ2-5; 7 nucleotides align to TRBD1. This CDR3 has 14 amino acids. With V trimmed by 3 bases and J by 4 bases, 5 bases remained unmatched. This CDR3 is CASSFVGGGETQYF. The CDR3 bases are TGTGCCAGCAGTTTTGTAGGGGGCGGAGAGACCCAGTACTTC.

The chain couples TRBV20-1 to TRBJ2-7, with TRBD1 identical over 10 bases. The DNA end lines up better with TRBJ2-5; the J call may be wrong. The CDR3 extends over 16 amino acids. Per the germline V gene, CDR1 is DFQATT and CDR2 is SNEGSKA (reference sequence). CDR3: CSARDPAGTGEETQYF. Written as DNA, the CDR3 is TGCAGTGCTAGAGATCCCGCGGGGACAGGGGAAGAGACCCAGTACTTC.

This clonotype appeared a few times. The chain couples TRBV6-6 to TRBJ1-2; D is perhaps TRBD1 (5 bases). Trimming left V 0 bases short and J 2 bases short, with 13 bases between. The CDR3 runs to 16 residues. Germline V gives CDR1 MNHNY, CDR2 SVGAGI (reference sequence). The CDR3 bases are TGTGCCAGCAGTTACTCTATCAGGGTCGCGAACTATGGCTACACCTTC. Its protein is CASSYSIRVANYGYTF.

This clonotype showed up just a few times. The chain joins TRBV2 to TRBJ2-1; 7 bases line up with TRBD2. Germline V CDR1 and CDR2: SNHLY, FYNNEI. J was trimmed by 5 bases and V by 6 bases; bases with no gene match: 16. The CDR3 length is 17 residues. The CDR3 DNA reads TGTGCCAGCAGCGGCCCGTCCTCTAGCGGTTCCCACAATGAGCAGTTCTTC. This sequence encodes CASSGPSSSGSHNEQFF.

Comment on this clonotype: This could be a read error, since a much larger clone is one nucleotide away. V gene TRBV4-1 combines with J gene TRBJ1-2, with 8 bases identical to TRBD1. This CDR3 region has 15 residues. Germline assignment: CDR1 MGHRA and CDR2 YSYEKL. V lost 8 bases and J lost 8; bases outside the gene matches: 16. The CDR3 spells CASGIYTGQGSGYTF. For the CDR3, the DNA is TGCGCCAGCGGCATATATACAGGACAGGGCAGCGGCTACACCTTC.

Concerning this clonotype: The final CDR3 position lacks the conserved phenylalanine or tryptophan, pointing to a likely read error. The DNA is left out, because the CDR3 cannot be placed on it with certainty; the CDR3 is given as TCRdb lists it. The chain joins TRBV12-3 or TRBV12-4 to TRBJ2-5; whether TRBD1, the table's D call, matches the DNA was not checked. The length of the CDR3 is 15 amino acids, counting both ends. CDR3: CASRLQKTDGYTFGS.

On this clonotype: The junction departs from germline at one end; a sequencing error may be responsible. V usage is TRBV5-1 and J usage is TRBJ1-1; D unresolved. The CDR3 consists of 12 residues. Germline CDR1 and CDR2: SGHRS and YFSETQ. In nucleotides, the CDR3 is TGCGCCAGCAGTGGCCACGGCACTGAAGCTTCCTTT. Amino acid sequence: CASSGHGTEASF.

The V call is TRBV12-3 or TRBV12-4, the J call TRBJ2-2; D remains ambiguous. V lost 6 bases to trimming and J lost 13 bases, with 18 bases between them. There are 13 residues in the CDR3. The CDR3 reads CASRADWAGWLFF. DNA for the CDR3: TGTGCCAGCAGGGCCGACTGGGCCGGGTGGCTGTTTTTT.

This clonotype was seen more than once but under ten times. The chain couples TRBV20-1 to TRBJ2-5; D may be TRBD1 (5 bases). CDR1 DFQATT and CDR2 SNEGSKA come from the germline V gene (reference sequence). CDR3 size: 15 residues. Deletions cut 6 bases from V and 2 bases from J, with 19 bases between. This chain's CDR3 is CSAPIPGFRQETQYF. CDR3 bases: TGCAGTGCACCAATACCAGGGTTTAGGCAAGAGACCCAGTACTTC.

V is TRBV19 and J is TRBJ1-2, with 8 bases fitting TRBD1. The germline gives CDR1 LNHDA, CDR2 SQIVND (reference sequence). CDR3 length: 15 residues. Trimming cost V 6 bases and J 3 bases; bases outside gene matches: 9. The CDR3 nucleotides are TGTGCCAGTAGGAATCCGGGACAGGCGGACTATGGCTACACCTTC. Translation gives CASRNPGQADYGYTF. The full variable domain, completed using reference TRBV19 and TRBJ1-2, is DGGITQSPKYLFRKEGQNVTLSCEQNLNHDAMYWYRQDPGQGLRLIYYSQIVNDFQKGDIAEGYSVSREKKESFPLTVTSAQKNPTAFYLCASRNPGQADYGYTFGSGTRLTVV.

The rearrangement links TRBV7-9 to TRBJ2-7; the D is unclear. Trimming took off 3 bases at V and 0 bases at J, with 12 bases between the two ends. CDR3 length equals 15 residues. The germline V gene encodes CDR1 SEHNR and CDR2 FQNEAQ (reference sequence). The CDR3 DNA is TGTGCCAGCAGCTTCGGGCAGGCAGCCTCCTACGAGCAGTACTTC. It yields the protein CASSFGQAASYEQYF. The full variable domain, its missing parts supplied by reference TRBV7-9 and TRBJ2-7, is DTGVSQNPRHKITKRGQNVTFRCDPISEHNRLYWYRQTLGQGPEFLTYFQNEAQLEKSRLLSDRFSAERPKGSFSTLEIQRTEQGDSAMYLCASSFGQAASYEQYFGPGTRLTVT.

The J gene is TRBJ1-5, the V gene TRBV7-2; possibly TRBD1 for D (6 bases). The V end lost 5 bases, the J end lost 4 bases, and 15 bases lay between the germline ends. CDR1 is SGHTA, CDR2 FQGNSA, per germline. This CDR3 is built from 15 residues. CDR3 sequence: CASSASGQPNQPQHF. Here the CDR3 DNA reads TGTGCCAGCAGCGCCTCAGGACAGCCAAATCAGCCCCAGCATTTT.

The chain links TRBV9 to TRBJ2-3, with 9 bases matching TRBD2. The CDR3 is 17 residues long. The germline CDR1 and CDR2 sequences are SGDLS and YYNGEE. Losses at the gene ends were 0 bases for V and 5 bases for J; bases not matched to a gene: 10. The CDR3 bases are TGTGCCAGCAGCGTAGGCGGCGGGGGGGCGTTCGGAGATACGCAGTATTTT. Residues: CASSVGGGGAFGDTQYF.

This clonotype was observed a few times. This chain links TRBV10-3 with TRBJ2-7, with 7 positions matching TRBD2. The germline V gene has CDR1 ENHRY and CDR2 SYGVKD. The CDR3 length is 16 residues. V lost 4 bases and J lost 4; bases outside the gene matches: 13. The CDR3 DNA reads as TGTGCCATCAGTGGTCCCACCCGGGAGGTTGGGTACGAGCAGTACTTC. It codes for CAISGPTREVGYEQYF.

As for this clonotype: Being one base from a much bigger clone, this may be a read error. The V and J genes are TRBV10-3 and TRBJ2-1, with 11 nucleotides matching TRBD1. The CDR3 length is 15 residues. Germline V gene lookup returns CDR1 ENHRY and CDR2 SYGVKD. V shed 7 bases, J shed 10 bases, and the junction held 12 bases outside the gene matches. CDR3 nucleotide sequence: TGTGCCATCACCGGACGGACAGGGGGCTTTGAGGAGCAGTTCTTC. Protein product: CAITGRTGGFEEQFF.

The V call is TRBV25-1, the J call TRBJ2-2; unclear D gene. There are 15 residues in the CDR3. CDR1 is MGHDK, CDR2 SYGVNS, per germline. This CDR3 is CAGKGGGSNTGELFF. CDR3 coding DNA: TGTGCGGGCAAAGGTGGCGGATCGAACACCGGGGAGCTGTTTTTT. Supplemented by reference TRBV25-1 and TRBJ2-2, the full variable domain reads EADIYQTPRYLVIGTGKKITLECSQTMGHDKMYWYQQDPGMELHLIHYSYGVNSTEKGDLSSESTVSRIRTEHFPLTLESARPSHTSQYLCAGKGGGSNTGELFFGEGSRLTVL.

This rearrangement joins TRBV4-1 to TRBJ2-3; D is undetermined. This CDR3 is 14 amino acids long. From germline, CDR1 is MGHRA and CDR2 YSYEKL. V was cut by 2 bases and J by 0 bases, with 6 bases left in between. Here the CDR3 DNA reads TGCGCCAGCAGCCAACCCTACAGCACAGATACGCAGTATTTT. Its translation is CASSQPYSTDTQYF.

DNA of the CDR3: TGTGCCACCAGCAGAGAGCGACTAGCGGCCTACGAGCAGTACTTC. As protein: CATSRERLAAYEQYF. The chain joins TRBV15 to TRBJ2-7, with 9 bases identical to TRBD2. With 0 bases clipped from V and 2 bases from J, the junction kept 2 bases outside the gene matches. The CDR3 contains 15 residues. Germline V gene data show CDR1 as LNHNV and CDR2 as YYDKDF (reference sequence).

This clonotype turned up a few times. V usage is TRBV12-3 or TRBV12-4 and J usage is TRBJ1-5; no reliable D call. The CDR3 length is 16 residues. The V and J ends lost 4 bases and 2 bases respectively, with 15 bases between them. The CDR3 protein is CASSSPRTGGNQPQHF. DNA of the CDR3: TGTGCCAGCAGTTCACCCCGTACTGGGGGCAATCAGCCCCAGCATTTT.

This clonotype turned up a few times. The genes are TRBV20-1 and TRBJ2-5; no firm D call. Trimming removed 3 bases at V and 0 bases at J, with 11 bases between. The CDR3 is made up of 14 amino acids. Germline V CDR1 and CDR2: DFQATT, SNEGSKA (reference sequence). Written as DNA, the CDR3 is TGCAGTGCTAGGACCGTGCGGAACCAAGAGACCCAGTACTTC. As protein: CSARTVRNQETQYF.

This clonotype was seen only a few times. The CDR3 sequence is CAISEGWGEFF. The DNA for the CDR3 is TGTGCCATCAGTGAGGGATGGGGGGAGTTCTTC. This chain connects TRBV10-3 to TRBJ2-1; perhaps TRBD2 as D (6 bases). Germline-derived CDR1 and CDR2 are ENHRY and SYGVKD. The CDR3 length is 11 residues. The germline V and J ends were trimmed by 2 bases and 14 bases, with 10 bases remaining between them.

This clonotype was seen only a few times. A clone one base away is much larger, so this may be a read error. The chain is built from TRBV11-2 and TRBJ2-3; TRBD2 agrees at 13 bases. The J segment lost 7 bases and the V segment lost 6 bases, leaving 4 bases of the junction unmatched. CDR1 and CDR2 (germline): SGHAT, FQNNGV. The length of the CDR3 is 14 residues. The CDR3 DNA follows: TGTGCCAGCAGGACTAGCGGGAGGTCATATACGCAGTATTTT. Translated, it gives CASRTSGRSYTQYF.

In its sample, this clonotype was seen a few times. The junction and the germline gene differ at one end; a read error may be behind it. This chain connects TRBV6-6 to TRBJ1-6; D is unresolved. CDR1 MNHNY and CDR2 SVGAGI come from the germline V gene (reference sequence). The CDR3 loop spans 14 amino acids. The CDR3 protein is CAGSFDNYNSPLHF. The CDR3 bases are TGTGCCGGCAGTTTTGACAACTATAATTCACCCCTCCACTTT.

On this clonotype itself: The conserved phenylalanine or tryptophan normally closing the CDR3 is absent here, so this likely arose from a read error. The rearrangement joins TRBV27 to TRBJ1-5; 9 bases agree with TRBD1. This CDR3 region has 15 residues. V lost 2 bases to trimming and J lost 4 bases; unmatched junction nucleotides: 3. Per the germline V gene, CDR1 is MNHEY and CDR2 is SMNVEV (reference sequence). As DNA, the CDR3 is TGTGCCAGCAGTTTAACGACAGGGGGAAATCAGCCCCAGCATTAT. Residues: CASSLTTGGNQPQHY.